What follows are 27 T cell receptor beta chains derived from one specimen sequenced in a study of tumour-infiltrating T cells in Burkitt lymphoma (dated by TCRdb to the early 2020s). Library preparation employed the immunoSEQ multiplex PCR assay. TCRdb obtained this table from immuneACCESS and retained in-frame rearrangements with V and J assigned. These tables miss some clones; where compared with another copy, unresolved V genes account for less than half of the shortfall, and the remainder is unexplained. Counted in this sample were thousands of clones; about 85% of them appeared once. Around 6% of the sample lies in the top ten. Sequenced material: tumor tissue. These receptor sequences come from a human donor with diffuse large B-cell lymphoma.

To note about this clone: The junction and the germline gene differ at one end; a read error may be behind it. This rearrangement joins TRBV7-7 to TRBJ2-5; a weak D match, TRBD1 (6 bases). Per germline, CDR1 SSHAT and CDR2 FNYEAQ (reference sequence). This CDR3 has 13 amino acids. CDR3 in DNA: TGTGCTAGCAGCCGAATGGGGGCAGAGACCCAGTACTTC. Translating it yields CASSRMGAETQYF.

The J gene is TRBJ2-7, the V gene TRBV14; no clear D. CDR3 size: 11 residues. Trimming left V 3 bases short and J 6 bases short, with 6 bases between. From germline, CDR1 is SGHDN and CDR2 FVKESK. CDR3 loop: CASSQGTEQYF. The CDR3 nucleotides read TGTGCCAGCAGCCAGGGAACCGAGCAGTACTTC.

The V and J genes are TRBV9 and TRBJ1-2; no clear D gene. Germline lookup yields CDR1 SGDLS and CDR2 YYNGEE. V was trimmed by 0 bases and J by 4 bases, leaving 10 bases between them. This CDR3 has 14 residues. The CDR3 DNA sequence: TGTGCCAGCAGCGTAGGTCGGGCGAGCTATGGCTACACCTTC. This encodes CASSVGRASYGYTF. The full variable domain, in which reference TRBV9 and TRBJ1-2 provide the parts outside the CDR3, is DSGVTQTPKHLITATGQRVTLRCSPRSGDLSVYWYQQSLDQGLQFLIQYYNGEERAKGNILERFSAQQFPDLHSELNLSSLELGDSALYFCASSVGRASYGYTFGSGTRLTVV.

The chain combines TRBV5-1 with TRBJ2-3; 11 bases are a match to TRBD2. The germline V gene encodes CDR1 SGHRS and CDR2 YFSETQ. The CDR3 consists of 18 residues. The trim removed 3 bases at V and 2 bases at J, leaving 11 bases unmatched. In DNA, the CDR3 is TGCGCCAGCAGCTCCCGTAGCGGGGGGGCCACACCCACAGATACGCAGTATTTT. It codes for CASSSRSGGATPTDTQYF.

V is TRBV9 and J is TRBJ2-7, with 13 bases lining up with TRBD2. J lost 3 bases, V lost 3 bases, and 3 bases had no gene match. The CDR3 contains 15 residues. The germline V gene encodes CDR1 SGDLS and CDR2 YYNGEE. The CDR3 reads CASSEGLAGYYEQYF. Written as DNA, the CDR3 is TGTGCCAGCAGCGAGGGACTAGCGGGATACTACGAGCAGTACTTC.

The CDR3 sequence: CASSPSGYGELFF. The CDR3 DNA sequence: TGTGCCAGCAGCCCATCAGGGTACGGGGAGCTGTTTTTT. The chain uses TRBV9 and TRBJ2-2; D is perhaps TRBD1 (5 bases). The CDR3 covers 13 residues. Trimming shortened V by 4 bases and J by 7 bases, and 11 bases separated the two germline ends. CDR1 and CDR2 from the germline V gene are SGDLS and YYNGEE.

V is TRBV23-1 and J is TRBJ2-5; 7 nucleotides match TRBD1. TRBV23-1 is annotated as an ORF whose role is uncertain. Germline trimming cut 6 bases from V and 5 bases from J; bases unmatched to any gene: 9. CDR3 length: 14 residues. For the CDR3, the DNA is TGCGCCAGCAGGATGAAGGGGGCTCTTGAGACCCAGTACTTC. Encoded protein: CASRMKGALETQYF.

CDR3 amino acids: CSAFRVPEAFF. The CDR3 coding sequence is TGCAGTGCCTTTAGAGTCCCTGAAGCTTTCTTT. The J gene is TRBJ1-1, the V gene TRBV20-1; D gene ambiguous. CDR1 is DFQATT, CDR2 SNEGSKA, per germline (reference sequence). The germline V and J ends were trimmed by 6 bases and 6 bases, with 11 bases remaining between them. This CDR3 contains 11 residues.

V usage is TRBV6-5 and J usage is TRBJ2-2; D is possibly TRBD1 (6 bases). This CDR3 region has 14 residues. With 2 bases removed from V and 6 bases from J, the gap between germline ends came to 10 bases. Germline CDR1 reads MNHEY; CDR2 reads SVGAGI. CDR3 amino acids: CASSYDPGAGELFF. The DNA for the CDR3 is TGTGCCAGCAGTTACGACCCAGGGGCCGGGGAGCTGTTTTTT.

About this clone itself: At one end, the junction sequence differs from germline, possibly due to a read error. The chain uses TRBV7-7 and TRBJ2-1; 11 nucleotides agree with TRBD2. Germline CDR1 is SSHAT and CDR2 is FNYEAQ (reference sequence). The CDR3 runs 15 residues. The CDR3 loop reads CASSEGLAAYNEQFF. In DNA form, the CDR3 reads TGTGCTAGCAGCGAGGGACTAGCGGCCTACAATGAGCAGTTCTTC.

V usage is TRBV5-4 and J usage is TRBJ2-5, with no clear D. The CDR3 has 14 residues. Trimming left V 0 bases short and J 5 bases short, with 11 bases between. Per the germline V gene, CDR1 is SGHNT and CDR2 is YYREEE (reference sequence). In DNA, the CDR3 is TGTGCCAGCAGCTTGGCCCAGTTGGATGAGACCCAGTACTTC. Translation gives CASSLAQLDETQYF.

V and J are TRBV5-8 and TRBJ2-2; D gene ambiguous. Trimming removed 7 bases from V and 3 bases from J, with 4 bases in between. The CDR3 is made up of 11 amino acids. Per germline, CDR1 SGHTS and CDR2 YDEGEE. The CDR3, as DNA: TGTGCCAGCTGGGACACCGGGGAGCTGTTTTTT. Its protein product is CASWDTGELFF.

The V and J genes are TRBV9 and TRBJ1-2, with 7 nucleotides matching TRBD1. After removal of 2 bases from V and 0 bases from J, the junction contained 4 bases not matched to a gene. Germline-derived CDR1 and CDR2 are SGDLS and YYNGEE. The CDR3 is made up of 15 amino acids. The CDR3 spells CASSVGDSTNYGYTF. The DNA for the CDR3 is TGTGCCAGCAGCGTCGGGGACAGCACTAACTATGGCTACACCTTC.

The CDR3 loop reads CASSIPAAQYF. The CDR3 coding sequence is TGTGCCAGTAGTATTCCAGCGGCGCAGTATTTT. V and J are TRBV19 and TRBJ2-3; possibly TRBD2 for D (5 bases). The CDR3 sequence is 11 residues long. Trimming left V 3 bases short and J 10 bases short, with 8 bases between. CDR1 and CDR2 (germline): LNHDA, SQIVND (reference sequence).

This chain connects TRBV18 to TRBJ1-2; D gene uncertain. Trimming cost V 2 bases and J 5 bases, with 15 bases left between them. Per the germline V gene, CDR1 is KGHSH and CDR2 is LQKENI. The CDR3 is 15 residues long. CDR3 DNA sequence: TGTGCCAGCTCACCAGGAGAGCAGAGACCTTATGGCTACACCTTC. Its translation is CASSPGEQRPYGYTF.

The chain uses TRBV29-1 and TRBJ1-2, with TRBD1 identical over 7 bases. Germline CDR1 and CDR2: SQVTM and ANQGSEA. After removal of 7 bases from V and 4 bases from J, the junction contained 3 bases not matched to a gene. This CDR3 is built from 11 residues. CDR3: CSGGDSYGYTF. The CDR3 nucleotides read TGCAGCGGCGGGGACAGCTATGGCTACACCTTC.

The chain links TRBV4-1 to TRBJ2-3; D is undetermined. The CDR3 runs 14 residues. V shed 1 base and J shed 1 base, with 6 bases lying between them. CDR1 and CDR2 (germline): MGHRA, YSYEKL. CDR3 nucleotide sequence: TGCGCCAGCAGCCAAGGAGTGGGCACAGATACGCAGTATTTT. Amino acids: CASSQGVGTDTQYF.

The CDR3 loop is CAIRTVLADTQYF. CDR3 in DNA: TGTGCCATCAGAACAGTCTTGGCAGATACGCAGTATTTT. V and J are TRBV10-3 and TRBJ2-3, with D hard to call. The CDR3 loop spans 13 amino acids. The ends were cut back, 6 bases at V and 4 bases at J, with 11 bases in the middle. Germline V lookup: CDR1 ENHRY, CDR2 SYGVKD.

In the case of this clone: Within the sample, other DNA sequences also encode this same CDR3. The chain has TRBV7-3 and TRBJ2-5; D possibly corresponds to TRBD2 (5 bases). With 5 bases removed from V and 5 bases from J, the gap between germline ends came to 12 bases. Germline V lookup: CDR1 SGHTA, CDR2 FQGTGA. There are 13 residues in the CDR3. CDR3 nucleotides: TGTGCCAGCAGCCTCGGAGGATGGGAGACCCAGTACTTC. Translated, it gives CASSLGGWETQYF.

The chain recombines TRBV5-6 with TRBJ2-7; D is unclear. CDR3 size: 14 residues. Germline values: CDR1 SGHDT, CDR2 YYEEEE. V was pared by 3 bases and J by 1 base, with 11 bases between. The CDR3 nucleotides are TGTGCCAGCAGCTACTTGGTCGGATCCTACGAGCAGTACTTC. As protein: CASSYLVGSYEQYF.

This clone has a handful of counts. This chain connects TRBV9 to TRBJ2-7; D is unresolved. This CDR3 is built from 14 residues. Trimming took 4 bases from V and 3 from J, leaving 14 bases between them. From germline, CDR1 is SGDLS and CDR2 YYNGEE. DNA for the CDR3: TGTGCCAGCAGCCCACAGTGGTCGGGCTACGAGCAGTACTTC. It translates to CASSPQWSGYEQYF.

V is TRBV6-6 and J is TRBJ1-2; D unclear. The V and J ends lost 8 bases and 3 bases respectively, with 7 bases between them. The germline CDR1 and CDR2 sequences are MNHNY and SVGAGI (reference sequence). The CDR3 extends over 11 amino acids. The DNA of the CDR3 is TGTGCCAGCCTCAGCCACTATGGCTACACCTTC. Translating gives CASLSHYGYTF.

The genes are TRBV9 and TRBJ2-5; D call uncertain. CDR1 and CDR2 (germline): SGDLS, YYNGEE. This CDR3 is 13 amino acids long. With 1 base removed from V and 5 bases from J, the gap between germline ends came to 9 bases. The CDR3 nucleotides read TGTGCCAGCAGCGTAACCAGCGACGAGACCCAGTACTTC. It yields the protein CASSVTSDETQYF. The full variable domain, with the rest looked up from reference TRBV9 and TRBJ2-5, is DSGVTQTPKHLITATGQRVTLRCSPRSGDLSVYWYQQSLDQGLQFLIQYYNGEERAKGNILERFSAQQFPDLHSELNLSSLELGDSALYFCASSVTSDETQYFGPGTRLLVL.

This chain uses TRBV9 with TRBJ2-7; TRBD1 aligns across 8 bases. CDR3 length equals 14 residues. The V and J ends lost 4 bases and 5 bases, in that order; junction bases with no gene match: 8. The V gene's germline CDR1 is SGDLS and CDR2 YYNGEE. In DNA form, the CDR3 reads TGTGCCAGCAGCCCGCGGACAGGGCTCAACGAGCAGTACTTC. Translating it yields CASSPRTGLNEQYF.

This rearrangement joins TRBV6-1 to TRBJ2-2, with 7 bases identical to TRBD2. The CDR3 totals 15 residues. From germline, CDR1 is MNHNS and CDR2 SASEGT. The J segment lost 0 bases and the V segment lost 7 bases, leaving 5 bases of the junction unmatched. Written as DNA, the CDR3 is TGTGCCAGCATCTTAGCGGGCTCGAACACCGGGGAGCTGTTTTTT. This sequence encodes CASILAGSNTGELFF.

The chain employs TRBV27 and TRBJ2-1; 8 nucleotides agree with TRBD2. CDR3 size: 16 residues. Germline loops: CDR1 MNHEY, CDR2 SMNVEV (reference sequence). V lost 6 bases, J lost 3 bases, and 10 bases stayed unmatched. The chain's CDR3 is CASSIGRLAGYNEQFF. CDR3 DNA: TGTGCCAGCAGCATCGGGCGGCTAGCGGGCTACAATGAGCAGTTCTTC.

The chain employs TRBV19 and TRBJ2-5; no clear D gene. The V end lost 3 bases, the J end lost 2 bases, and 10 bases lay between the germline ends. The CDR3 consists of 14 residues. CDR1 is LNHDA and CDR2 is SQIVND in the germline V gene (reference sequence). The CDR3 region has the DNA TGTGCCAGTAGTATCATTGGTGGTCAAGAGACCCAGTACTTC. It is translated as CASSIIGGQETQYF.